This TCR beta chain is drawn from a study of cytomegalovirus exposure and HLA in healthy donors. Study outcomes and limitations: Later on, an analysis showed TCR association rates differing by HLA locus, with DRB1 the most and HLA-C the fewest.

The PCR employed 60 Vbeta primers together with 13 Jbeta primers. Sequenced by immunoSEQ multiplex PCR; TCRdb stores in-frame clones only, minus some. The table has about 100,000 clones, over 75% seen once. With regard to this clone: No antigen is known for it.

The germline V gene encodes CDR1 MNHNS and CDR2 SASEGT. The CDR3 is 14 amino acids. V trimming: 6 bases; J trimming: 4 bases; junction bases outside the gene matches: 5. V and J are TRBV6-1 and TRBJ1-3; TRBD1 agrees at 8 bases. Sequencing used PBMCs. The TCR sequence derives from a middle-aged man in good health and CMV-seropositive. DNA of the CDR3: TGTGCCAGCAGCGAGACAGGGGCCGGAAACACCATATATTTT. Its protein product is CASSETGAGNTIYF.